Following are 20 T cell receptor beta chains from one sample sequenced in a study of blood T cells in healthy people across ages. Using a J-beta primer mix together with a sample-barcoded 5' primer, a second PCR was run for roughly 6 to 12 cycles. TCRdb redid the calling of the 5' RACE reads with MiXCR, one entry per CDR3 protein. Among 700,000 or so distinct CDR3 sequences listed, 22% were seen once. Sequenced material: blood. Receptors originate from a man between 65 and 79 years old in good health.

This sequence joins TRBV29-1 and TRBJ1-2; D is unclear. V shed 4 bases and J shed 4 bases, with 13 bases lying between them. CDR1 and CDR2 from the germline V gene are SQVTM and ANQGSEA. This CDR3 has 13 residues. The CDR3 sequence is CSVGSGESYGYTF. Here the CDR3 DNA reads TGCAGCGTTGGGTCCGGGGAGTCCTATGGCTACACCTTC.

The V gene is TRBV20-1, the J gene TRBJ1-4; 9 nucleotides agree with TRBD1. Germline V gene lookup returns CDR1 DFQATT and CDR2 SNEGSKA (reference sequence). This CDR3 is built from 13 residues. The V and J ends lost 6 bases and 12 bases, in that order; junction bases with no gene match: 11. The chain's CDR3 is CSALQGAREELFF. CDR3 DNA: TGCAGTGCCTTACAGGGGGCAAGGGAAGAACTGTTTTTT.

J is TRBJ2-1 and V is TRBV6-2 or TRBV6-3; 14 nucleotides match TRBD2. The CDR3 has 14 amino acids. Germline V gives CDR1 MNHEY, CDR2 SVGEGT. The junction had 2 bases not matched to a gene; V was cut back by 6 bases and J by 7 bases. CDR3 amino acids: CASRTSGRENEQFF. In DNA form, the CDR3 reads TGTGCCAGCAGGACTAGCGGGAGGGAGAATGAGCAGTTCTTC.

This clonotype was seen more than once but under ten times. This chain connects TRBV7-6 to TRBJ2-1; no reliable D call. CDR1 and CDR2 (germline): SGHVS, FNYEAQ. The ends were cut back, 3 bases at V and 6 bases at J, with 9 bases in the middle. The CDR3 is made up of 13 amino acids. CDR3 DNA sequence: TGTGCCAGCAGCTTTTTATCATTCAATGAGCAGTTCTTC. Protein: CASSFLSFNEQFF. Full variable domain (rest looked up from reference TRBV7-6 and TRBJ2-1): GAGVSQSPRYKVTKRGQDVALRCDPISGHVSLYWYRQALGQGPEFLTYFNYEAQQDKSGLPNDRFSAERPEGSISTLTIQRTEQRDSAMYRCASSFLSFNEQFFGPGTRLTVL.

V usage is TRBV20-1 and J usage is TRBJ2-1; no clear D gene. The V gene's germline CDR1 is DFQATT and CDR2 SNEGSKA (reference sequence). There are 12 residues in the CDR3. V lost 0 bases to trimming and J lost 8 bases, with 8 bases between them. CDR3 sequence: CSARDRLDEQFF. CDR3 nucleotides: TGCAGTGCTAGAGATCGGTTGGATGAGCAGTTCTTC.

The gene calls are TRBV20-1 and TRBJ2-3, with TRBD1 matching 11 bases. Germline V gene sequence: CDR1 DFQATT, CDR2 SNEGSKA (reference sequence). CDR3 length equals 15 residues. V trimming: 6 bases; J trimming: 0 bases; junction bases outside the gene matches: 5. The CDR3 nucleotides are TGCAGTGCGGGGACAGGGGGTTCTAGCACAGATACGCAGTATTTT. Its protein product is CSAGTGGSSTDTQYF.

The chain combines TRBV20-1 with TRBJ1-5; maybe TRBD1 (6 bases). Germline CDR1 DFQATT, CDR2 SNEGSKA (reference sequence). CDR3 length equals 13 residues. V lost 4 bases to trimming and J lost 3 bases, with 10 bases between them. The CDR3 here is CSAIRGYNQPQHF. The CDR3 region has the DNA TGCAGTGCTATCAGGGGTTACAATCAGCCCCAGCATTTT.

This clonotype was observed a few times. This chain joins TRBV27 and TRBJ2-5, with D possibly being TRBD1 (6 bases). Trimming cost V 6 bases and J 1 base, with 12 bases left between them. In germline, CDR1 is MNHEY, CDR2 SMNVEV (reference sequence). The CDR3 contains 14 residues. As DNA, the CDR3 is TGTGCCAGCAGCGATGGGGGCCCCCAAGAGACCCAGTACTTC. Its translation: CASSDGGPQETQYF.

This clonotype was seen more than once but under ten times. The chain has TRBV29-1 and TRBJ1-2; D might be TRBD1 (5 bases). CDR1 and CDR2 from the germline V gene are SQVTM and ANQGSEA. V lost 5 bases to trimming and J lost 5 bases, with 12 bases between them. The CDR3 extends over 12 amino acids. CDR3 nucleotide sequence: TGCAGCGTTCAAAGGGACTCTTATGGCTACACCTTC. This codes for CSVQRDSYGYTF.

The chain couples TRBV19 to TRBJ2-7; D is unclear. The V and J ends lost 6 bases and 0 bases respectively, with 15 bases between them. Germline loops: CDR1 LNHDA, CDR2 SQIVND (reference sequence). The CDR3 covers 15 residues. The CDR3 DNA reads as TGTGCCAGTAGCCGTGGGGTTGGGAACTCCTACGAGCAGTACTTC. Amino acids: CASSRGVGNSYEQYF.

A few counts support this clonotype. The chain recombines TRBV7-8 with TRBJ2-1; TRBD1 or TRBD2 may be the D gene (5 bases each). V lost 3 bases and J lost 10, with 13 bases in between. CDR3 length: 13 residues. Looked up from germline, CDR1 is SGHVS and CDR2 is FQNEAQ. CDR3 residues: CASSFGTWDEQFF. CDR3 sequence (DNA): TGTGCCAGCAGCTTTGGGACCTGGGACGAGCAGTTCTTC.

This clonotype showed up just a few times. This sequence joins TRBV12-3 or TRBV12-4 and TRBJ1-1; the match to TRBD1 covers 10 bases. After removal of 5 bases from V and 3 bases from J, the junction contained 9 bases not matched to a gene. CDR3 length: 16 residues. CDR3 sequence: CASSPRQGAFDTEAFF. The CDR3 DNA follows: TGTGCCAGCAGTCCGAGACAGGGGGCTTTCGACACTGAAGCTTTCTTT.

This clonotype was counted between two and nine times. The chain couples TRBV28 to TRBJ1-4; D not resolved. The V gene's germline CDR1 is MDHEN and CDR2 SYDVKM. This CDR3 spans 14 amino acids. V was pared by 8 bases and J by 8 bases, with 18 bases between. The CDR3 is CASGTRALREKLFF. CDR3 sequence (DNA): TGTGCCAGCGGAACCCGGGCCCTCAGAGAAAAACTGTTTTTT. Based on the CDR3 plus reference TRBV28 and TRBJ1-4, the full variable domain is DVKVTQSSRYLVKRTGEKVFLECVQDMDHENMFWYRQDPGLGLRLIYFSYDVKMKEKGDIPEGYSVSREKKERFSLILESASTNQTSMYLCASGTRALREKLFFGSGTQLSVL.

This clonotype was observed at least ten times. The chain combines TRBV27 with TRBJ1-5; D is ambiguous. The V and J ends lost 2 bases and 2 bases respectively, with 7 bases between them. The CDR3 has 14 amino acids. CDR1 and CDR2 (germline): MNHEY, SMNVEV (reference sequence). This chain's CDR3 is CASSLGPGNQPQHF. DNA for the CDR3: TGTGCCAGCAGTTTAGGCCCGGGCAATCAGCCCCAGCATTTT.

The rearrangement links TRBV6-6 to TRBJ1-1, with 7 bases aligning to TRBD1. The CDR3 extends over 16 amino acids. With 5 bases clipped from V and 7 bases from J, the junction kept 16 bases outside the gene matches. Germline V gene lookup returns CDR1 MNHNY and CDR2 SVGAGI (reference sequence). CDR3 nucleotides: TGTGCCAGCAGTACCCCCTTAGGGACAGCCACTAATGAAGCTTTCTTT. Residues: CASSTPLGTATNEAFF.

The chain links TRBV15 to TRBJ2-5; 7 bases are a match to TRBD2. The germline V gene encodes CDR1 LNHNV and CDR2 YYDKDF (reference sequence). This CDR3 is 16 amino acids long. J lost 4 bases, V lost 0 bases, and 8 bases had no gene match. CDR3 loop: CATSRDLRREGETQYF. CDR3 DNA: TGTGCCACCAGCAGAGATCTGAGAAGGGAGGGAGAGACCCAGTACTTC.

The chain uses TRBV5-5 and TRBJ2-1; D is unclear. This CDR3 spans 15 amino acids. The V end lost 4 bases, the J end lost 0 bases, and 11 bases lay between the germline ends. CDR1 and CDR2 (germline): SGHKS, YYEKEE (reference sequence). The DNA of the CDR3 is TGTGCCAGCAGCCCGGACCCAGGCTCCTACAATGAGCAGTTCTTC. Its translation: CASSPDPGSYNEQFF.

V and J are TRBV7-6 and TRBJ2-1, with 8 nucleotides matching TRBD2. The J call is in doubt because the DNA end fits TRBJ2-5 better. The CDR3 sequence is 14 residues long. Looked up from germline, CDR1 is SGHVS and CDR2 is FNYEAQ. The CDR3 here is CASSLFASGETQYF. The CDR3 region has the DNA TGTGCCAGCAGCTTATTCGCTAGCGGGGAGACCCAGTACTTC.

This rearrangement joins TRBV20-1 to TRBJ2-3; D may be TRBD1 or TRBD2 (5 bases each). The V end lost 7 bases, the J end lost 3 bases, and 11 bases lay between the germline ends. Germline-derived CDR1 and CDR2 are DFQATT and SNEGSKA (reference sequence). This CDR3 is built from 12 residues. The CDR3 reads CSGGTQTDTQYF. The CDR3 nucleotides are TGCAGTGGTGGGACCCAGACAGATACGCAGTATTTT.

This clonotype has more than one count but fewer than ten. This chain links TRBV5-1 with TRBJ2-3; 11 nucleotides align to TRBD1. Trimming removed 0 bases from V and 3 bases from J; junction bases left unmatched: 3. The CDR3 contains 16 residues. Germline V gene data show CDR1 as SGHRS and CDR2 as YFSETQ. CDR3 sequence reads: CASSLGDRGVTDTQYF. CDR3 coding DNA: TGCGCCAGCAGCTTGGGGGACAGGGGGGTGACAGATACGCAGTATTTT.